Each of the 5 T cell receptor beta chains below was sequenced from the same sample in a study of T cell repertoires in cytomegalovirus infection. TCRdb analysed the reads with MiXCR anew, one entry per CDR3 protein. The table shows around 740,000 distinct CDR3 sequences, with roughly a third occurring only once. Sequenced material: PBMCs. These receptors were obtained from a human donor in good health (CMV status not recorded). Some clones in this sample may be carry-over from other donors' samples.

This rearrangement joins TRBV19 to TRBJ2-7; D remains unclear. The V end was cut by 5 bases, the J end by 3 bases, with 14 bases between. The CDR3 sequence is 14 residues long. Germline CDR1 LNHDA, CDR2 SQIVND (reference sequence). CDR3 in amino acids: CASSWQALNYEQYF. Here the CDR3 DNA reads TGTGCCAGTAGTTGGCAGGCGCTTAACTACGAGCAGTACTTC.

The CDR3 DNA is TGTGCCAGCAGTAGGCCCAGTGACCAGCCCCAGCATTTT. Translation gives CASSRPSDQPQHF. This chain links TRBV28 with TRBJ1-5, with D unresolved. CDR1 and CDR2 from the germline V gene are MDHEN and SYDVKM. Trimming left V 5 bases short and J 7 bases short, with 12 bases between. The CDR3 has 13 amino acids.

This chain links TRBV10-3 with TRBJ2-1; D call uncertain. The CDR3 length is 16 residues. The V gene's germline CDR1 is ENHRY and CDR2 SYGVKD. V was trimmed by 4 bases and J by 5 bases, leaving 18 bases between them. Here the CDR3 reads CAISGNQRTGDNEQFF. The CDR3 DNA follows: TGTGCCATCAGTGGGAATCAAAGGACGGGTGACAATGAGCAGTTCTTC.

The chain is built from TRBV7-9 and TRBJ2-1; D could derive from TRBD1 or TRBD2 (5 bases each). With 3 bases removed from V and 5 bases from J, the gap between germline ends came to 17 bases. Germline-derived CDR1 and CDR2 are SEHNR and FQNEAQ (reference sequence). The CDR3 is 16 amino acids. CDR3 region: CASSFSATARHNEQFF. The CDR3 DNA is TGTGCCAGCAGCTTTAGCGCGACAGCGAGACACAATGAGCAGTTCTTC. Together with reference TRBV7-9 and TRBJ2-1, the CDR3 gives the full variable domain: DTGVSQNPRHKITKRGQNVTFRCDPISEHNRLYWYRQTLGQGPEFLTYFQNEAQLEKSRLLSDRFSAERPKGSFSTLEIQRTEQGDSAMYLCASSFSATARHNEQFFGPGTRLTVL.

The CDR3 loop reads CASSTREAGLGSSYEQYF. In DNA form, the CDR3 reads TGTGCCAGCAGCACGCGTGAGGCAGGACTGGGGAGCTCCTACGAGCAGTACTTC. This chain joins TRBV13 and TRBJ2-7, with D maybe TRBD2 (5 bases). The V end was cut by 5 bases, the J end by 0 bases, with 23 bases between. CDR3 length equals 18 residues. In germline, CDR1 is PRHDT, CDR2 FYEKMQ (reference sequence). The whole variable domain, remainder taken from reference TRBV13 and TRBJ2-7, is AAGVIQSPRHLIKEKRETATLKCYPIPRHDTVYWYQQGPGQDPQFLISFYEKMQSDKGSIPDRFSAQQFSDYHSELNMSSLELGDSALYFCASSTREAGLGSSYEQYFGPGTRLTVT.